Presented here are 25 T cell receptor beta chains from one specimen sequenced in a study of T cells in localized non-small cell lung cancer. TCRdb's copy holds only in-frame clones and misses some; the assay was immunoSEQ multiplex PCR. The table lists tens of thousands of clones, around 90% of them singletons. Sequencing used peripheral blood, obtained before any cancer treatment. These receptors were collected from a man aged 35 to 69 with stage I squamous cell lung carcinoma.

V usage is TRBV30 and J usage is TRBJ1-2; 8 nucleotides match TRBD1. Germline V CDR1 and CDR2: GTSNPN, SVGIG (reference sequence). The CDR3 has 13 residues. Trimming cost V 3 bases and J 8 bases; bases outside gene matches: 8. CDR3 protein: CAWSPGQGRGYTF. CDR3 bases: TGTGCCTGGAGCCCAGGACAGGGAAGAGGCTACACCTTC.

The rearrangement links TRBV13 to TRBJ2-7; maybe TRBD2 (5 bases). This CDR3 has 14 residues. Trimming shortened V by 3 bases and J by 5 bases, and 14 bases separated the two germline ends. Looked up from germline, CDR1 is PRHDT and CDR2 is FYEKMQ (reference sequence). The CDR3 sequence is CASSLREIENEQYF. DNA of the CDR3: TGTGCCAGCAGCTTGAGGGAAATCGAAAACGAGCAGTACTTC.

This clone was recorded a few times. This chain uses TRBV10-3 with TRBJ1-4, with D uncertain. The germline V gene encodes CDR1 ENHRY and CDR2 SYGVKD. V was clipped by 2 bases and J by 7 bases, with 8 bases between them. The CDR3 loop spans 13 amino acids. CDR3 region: CAISELSGEKLFF. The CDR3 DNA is TGTGCCATCAGTGAGCTCTCGGGTGAAAAACTGTTTTTT.

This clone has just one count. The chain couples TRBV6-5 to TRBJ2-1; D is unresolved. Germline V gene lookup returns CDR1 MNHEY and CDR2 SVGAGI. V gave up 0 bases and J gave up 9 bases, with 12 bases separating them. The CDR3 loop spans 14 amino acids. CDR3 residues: CASSYSKSPVEQFF. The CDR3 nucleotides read TGTGCCAGCAGTTACTCGAAGTCCCCGGTTGAGCAGTTCTTC.

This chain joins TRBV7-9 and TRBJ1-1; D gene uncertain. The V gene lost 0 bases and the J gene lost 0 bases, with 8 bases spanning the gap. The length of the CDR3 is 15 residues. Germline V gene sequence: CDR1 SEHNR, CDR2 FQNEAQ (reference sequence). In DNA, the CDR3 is TGTGCCAGCAGCTTAGCCTCGGCGGTGAACACTGAAGCTTTCTTT. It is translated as CASSLASAVNTEAFF.

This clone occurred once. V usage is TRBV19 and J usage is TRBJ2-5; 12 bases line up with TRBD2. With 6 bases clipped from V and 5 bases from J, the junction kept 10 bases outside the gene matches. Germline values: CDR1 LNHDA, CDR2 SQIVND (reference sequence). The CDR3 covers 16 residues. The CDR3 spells CASSGTSGRRGETQYF. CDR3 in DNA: TGTGCCAGTAGCGGCACTAGCGGGAGGCGGGGGGAGACCCAGTACTTC.

This CDR3 is CASTLGAAEAFF. The DNA of the CDR3 is TGTGCCAGCACCTTGGGGGCTGCTGAAGCTTTCTTT. This rearrangement joins TRBV28 to TRBJ1-1, with a weak D call TRBD1 (6 bases). The CDR3 is made up of 12 amino acids. V gave up 7 bases and J gave up 6 bases, with 12 bases separating them. Germline V gene data show CDR1 as MDHEN and CDR2 as SYDVKM.

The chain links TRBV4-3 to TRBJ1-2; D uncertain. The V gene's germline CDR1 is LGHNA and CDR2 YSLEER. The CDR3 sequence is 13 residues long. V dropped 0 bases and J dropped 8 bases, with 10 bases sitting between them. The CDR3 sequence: CASSQEKRGGYTF. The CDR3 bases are TGCGCCAGCAGCCAAGAGAAACGAGGAGGCTACACCTTC.

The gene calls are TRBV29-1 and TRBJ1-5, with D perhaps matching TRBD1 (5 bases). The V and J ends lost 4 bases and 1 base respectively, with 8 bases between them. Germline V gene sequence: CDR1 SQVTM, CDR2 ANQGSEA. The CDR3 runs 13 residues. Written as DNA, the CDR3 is TGCAGCGTTGGTCAGGGAAGCAATCAGCCCCAGCATTTT. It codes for CSVGQGSNQPQHF.

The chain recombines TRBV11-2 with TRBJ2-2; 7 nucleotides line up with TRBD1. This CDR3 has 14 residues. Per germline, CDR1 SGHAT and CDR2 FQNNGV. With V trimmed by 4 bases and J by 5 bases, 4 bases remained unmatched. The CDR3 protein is CASSSRGQTGELFF. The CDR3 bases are TGTGCCAGCAGCTCCCGGGGACAGACCGGGGAGCTGTTTTTT.

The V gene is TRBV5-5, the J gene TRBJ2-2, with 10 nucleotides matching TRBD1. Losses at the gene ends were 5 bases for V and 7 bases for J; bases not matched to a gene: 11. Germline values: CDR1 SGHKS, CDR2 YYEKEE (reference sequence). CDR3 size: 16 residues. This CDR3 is CASRPPGQGDFGELFF. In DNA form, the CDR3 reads TGTGCCAGCAGGCCCCCCGGACAGGGGGACTTCGGGGAGCTGTTTTTT.

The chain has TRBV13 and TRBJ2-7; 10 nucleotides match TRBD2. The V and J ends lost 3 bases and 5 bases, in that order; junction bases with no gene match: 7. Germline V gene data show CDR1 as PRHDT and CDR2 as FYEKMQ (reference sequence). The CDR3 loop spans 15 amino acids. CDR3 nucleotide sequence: TGTGCCAGCAGCTTTGGGCTAGCGGGGGCCGACGAGCAGTACTTC. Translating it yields CASSFGLAGADEQYF.

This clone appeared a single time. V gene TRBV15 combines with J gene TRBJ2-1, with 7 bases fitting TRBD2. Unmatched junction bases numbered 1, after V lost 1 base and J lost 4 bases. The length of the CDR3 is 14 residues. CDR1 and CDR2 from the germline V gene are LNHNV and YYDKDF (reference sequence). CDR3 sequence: CATSRGREYNEQFF. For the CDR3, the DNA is TGTGCCACCAGCAGAGGGCGGGAGTACAATGAGCAGTTCTTC.

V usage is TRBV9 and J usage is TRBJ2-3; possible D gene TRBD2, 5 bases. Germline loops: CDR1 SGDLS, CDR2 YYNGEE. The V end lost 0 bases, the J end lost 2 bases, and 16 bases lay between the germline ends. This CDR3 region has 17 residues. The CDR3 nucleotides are TGTGCCAGCAGCGTAGGCGCCCGGGATTTGTTCACAGATACGCAGTATTTT. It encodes CASSVGARDLFTDTQYF.

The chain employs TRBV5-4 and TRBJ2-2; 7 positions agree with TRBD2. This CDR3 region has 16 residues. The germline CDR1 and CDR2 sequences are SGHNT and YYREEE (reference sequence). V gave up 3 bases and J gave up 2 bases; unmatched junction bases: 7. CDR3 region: CASSSGGSRNTGELFF. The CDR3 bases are TGTGCCAGCAGCTCCGGCGGGAGTCGCAACACCGGGGAGCTGTTTTTT.

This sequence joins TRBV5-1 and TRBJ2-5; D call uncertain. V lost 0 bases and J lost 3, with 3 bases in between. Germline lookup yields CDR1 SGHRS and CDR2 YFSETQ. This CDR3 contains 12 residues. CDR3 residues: CASSLGKETQYF. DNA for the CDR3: TGCGCCAGCAGCTTGGGGAAAGAGACCCAGTACTTC.

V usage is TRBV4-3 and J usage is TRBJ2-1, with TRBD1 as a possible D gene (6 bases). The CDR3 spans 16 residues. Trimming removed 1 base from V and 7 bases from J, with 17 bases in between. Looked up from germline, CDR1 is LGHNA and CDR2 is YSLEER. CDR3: CASSQGWSGVSNEQFF. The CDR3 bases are TGCGCCAGCAGCCAAGGTTGGTCAGGGGTATCAAATGAGCAGTTCTTC.

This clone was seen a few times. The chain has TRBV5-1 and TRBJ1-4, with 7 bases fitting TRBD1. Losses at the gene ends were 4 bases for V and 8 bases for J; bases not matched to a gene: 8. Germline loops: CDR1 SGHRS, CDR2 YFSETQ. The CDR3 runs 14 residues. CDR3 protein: CASSPTGFDEKLFF. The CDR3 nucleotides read TGCGCCAGCAGCCCGACAGGGTTTGACGAAAAACTGTTTTTT.

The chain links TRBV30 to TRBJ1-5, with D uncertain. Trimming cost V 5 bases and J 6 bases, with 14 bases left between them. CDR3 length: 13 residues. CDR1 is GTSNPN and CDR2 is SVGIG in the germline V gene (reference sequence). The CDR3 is CAWAQEGRQPQHF. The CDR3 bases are TGTGCCTGGGCCCAGGAGGGCCGTCAGCCCCAGCATTTT.

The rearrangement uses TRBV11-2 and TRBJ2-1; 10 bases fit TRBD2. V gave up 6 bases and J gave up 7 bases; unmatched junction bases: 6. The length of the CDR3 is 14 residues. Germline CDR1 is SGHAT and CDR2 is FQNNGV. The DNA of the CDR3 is TGTGCCAGCAGGCCCGGGACTAGCGAGAATGAGCAGTTCTTC. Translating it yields CASRPGTSENEQFF.

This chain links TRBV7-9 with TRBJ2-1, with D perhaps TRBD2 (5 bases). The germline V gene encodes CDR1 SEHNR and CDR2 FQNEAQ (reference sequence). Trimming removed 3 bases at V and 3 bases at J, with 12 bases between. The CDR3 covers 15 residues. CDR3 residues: CASSFGLGLYNEQFF. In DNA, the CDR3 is TGTGCCAGCAGCTTCGGACTGGGCCTCTACAATGAGCAGTTCTTC.

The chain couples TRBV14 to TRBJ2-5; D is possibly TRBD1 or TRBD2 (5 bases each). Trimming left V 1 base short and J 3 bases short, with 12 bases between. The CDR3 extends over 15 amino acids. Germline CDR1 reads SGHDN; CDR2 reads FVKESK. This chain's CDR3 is CASSQGWRTKETQYF. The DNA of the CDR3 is TGTGCCAGCAGCCAAGGGTGGAGGACAAAAGAGACCCAGTACTTC.

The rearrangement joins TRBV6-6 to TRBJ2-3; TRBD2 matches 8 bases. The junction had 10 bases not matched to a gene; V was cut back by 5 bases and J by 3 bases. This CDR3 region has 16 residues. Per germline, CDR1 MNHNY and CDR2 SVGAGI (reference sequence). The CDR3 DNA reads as TGTGCCAGCAGTCCACGATTGACTAGCGCGACAGATACGCAGTATTTT. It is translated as CASSPRLTSATDTQYF.

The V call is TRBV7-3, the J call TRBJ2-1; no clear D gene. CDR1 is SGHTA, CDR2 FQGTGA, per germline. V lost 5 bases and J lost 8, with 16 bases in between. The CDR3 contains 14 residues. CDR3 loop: CASSPTVDGYEQFF. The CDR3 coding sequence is TGTGCCAGCAGCCCAACAGTCGACGGCTATGAGCAGTTCTTC.

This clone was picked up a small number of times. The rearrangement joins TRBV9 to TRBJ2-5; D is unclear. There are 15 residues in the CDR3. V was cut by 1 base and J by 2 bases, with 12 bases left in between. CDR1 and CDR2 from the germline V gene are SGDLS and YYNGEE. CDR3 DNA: TGTGCCAGCAGCGTAAATCCCGGGTTTCAAGAGACCCAGTACTTC. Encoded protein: CASSVNPGFQETQYF.